Listed here are 19 T cell receptor beta chains from one sample, sequenced in a study of blood T cell repertoires in COVID-19. The assay was immunoSEQ multiplex PCR, and TCRdb's table has in-frame clones only and misses some. There are 95,000 to 150,000 clones in the sample; roughly 85% occur only once, and less than 8.5% lies in the top ten. The sequenced material came from peripheral blood. These receptors were obtained from a man aged 80 or over with active or convalescent COVID-19.

The chain has TRBV28 and TRBJ2-2; perhaps TRBD2 as D (6 bases). The CDR3 is 14 amino acids. Trimming pared 7 bases from V and 5 bases from J, leaving 14 bases between. In germline, CDR1 is MDHEN, CDR2 SYDVKM. CDR3 amino acids: CASTRDSTTGELFF. DNA for the CDR3: TGTGCCAGCACCAGGGACTCTACGACCGGGGAGCTGTTTTTT.

The V call is TRBV6-4, the J call TRBJ2-3; no clear D gene. Germline V gene sequence: CDR1 MRHNA, CDR2 SNTAGT. The ends were cut back, 4 bases at V and 2 bases at J, with 7 bases in the middle. This CDR3 contains 13 residues. CDR3 residues: CASSVDTTDTQYF. Here the CDR3 DNA reads TGTGCCAGCAGTGTTGACACCACAGATACGCAGTATTTT.

This clone appeared a few times. The chain employs TRBV7-3 and TRBJ1-4; 10 bases line up with TRBD1. V shed 3 bases, J shed 2 bases, and the junction held 3 bases outside the gene matches. The length of the CDR3 is 16 residues. Per germline, CDR1 SGHTA and CDR2 FQGTGA. CDR3 amino acids: CASSFRQGATNEKLFF. CDR3 bases: TGTGCCAGCAGCTTCAGACAGGGGGCTACTAATGAAAAACTGTTTTTT.

This chain connects TRBV5-1 to TRBJ2-5, with 8 bases aligning to TRBD1. Looked up from germline, CDR1 is SGHRS and CDR2 is YFSETQ. With V trimmed by 1 base and J by 2 bases, 4 bases remained unmatched. This CDR3 has 15 amino acids. The CDR3 here is CASSLQGAPQETQYF. The CDR3 region has the DNA TGCGCCAGCAGCTTGCAGGGGGCTCCGCAAGAGACCCAGTACTTC.

The chain couples TRBV7-9 to TRBJ1-5, with a weak D call TRBD1 (5 bases). Trimming shortened V by 4 bases and J by 1 base, and 8 bases separated the two germline ends. The CDR3 has 14 amino acids. Germline-derived CDR1 and CDR2 are SEHNR and FQNEAQ (reference sequence). In nucleotides, the CDR3 is TGTGCCAGCAGCTCCCGACAGAGCAATCAGCCCCAGCATTTT. Residues: CASSSRQSNQPQHF.

The V call is TRBV19, the J call TRBJ1-1; possibly TRBD1 for D (5 bases). This CDR3 contains 13 residues. Germline V gene data show CDR1 as LNHDA and CDR2 as SQIVND (reference sequence). DNA of the CDR3: TGTGTCACCAGTAAAGGGGCCGCTCTCGAAGCTTTCTTT. Translating gives CVTSKGAALEAFF.

The rearrangement uses TRBV12-3 or TRBV12-4 and TRBJ1-2, with a possible D match to TRBD1 (6 bases). CDR3 length equals 13 residues. Trimming took off 7 bases at V and 5 bases at J, with 14 bases between the two ends. The CDR3 loop reads CASTPPGHYGYTF. Written as DNA, the CDR3 is TGTGCCAGCACGCCTCCGGGACATTATGGCTACACCTTC.

Only a few counts were recorded for this clone. The chain has TRBV5-6 and TRBJ2-7; the D gene is possibly TRBD1 (6 bases). Trimming pared 6 bases from V and 1 base from J, leaving 14 bases between. This CDR3 has 14 residues. Germline V lookup: CDR1 SGHDT, CDR2 YYEEEE. The CDR3 spells CASTYRVSSYEQYF. The CDR3 DNA reads TGTGCCAGCACCTACAGGGTCTCATCCTACGAGCAGTACTTC.

This sequence joins TRBV25-1 and TRBJ2-5; 11 nucleotides align to TRBD2. V lost 4 bases, J lost 10 bases, and 14 bases stayed unmatched. There are 16 residues in the CDR3. The V gene's germline CDR1 is MGHDK and CDR2 SYGVNS. CDR3 sequence reads: CASSASLAGGTGGQYF. The CDR3 DNA follows: TGTGCCAGCAGTGCGAGCCTAGCGGGGGGCACCGGCGGCCAGTACTTC.

V is TRBV25-1 and J is TRBJ2-1; 9 positions agree with TRBD2. This CDR3 has 14 residues. Germline loops: CDR1 MGHDK, CDR2 SYGVNS. Losses at the gene ends were 3 bases for V and 9 bases for J; bases not matched to a gene: 6. CDR3 region: CASSEAGGLREQFF. As DNA, the CDR3 is TGTGCCAGCAGTGAGGCGGGGGGGCTTCGTGAGCAGTTCTTC.

The chain links TRBV11-1 to TRBJ1-1; D remains unclear. Germline CDR1 and CDR2: SGHAT and FQDESV (reference sequence). The CDR3 spans 14 residues. V lost 2 bases and J lost 5, with 12 bases in between. Here the CDR3 reads CASSLRGDQTEAFF. For the CDR3, the DNA is TGTGCCAGCAGCTTACGGGGAGACCAAACTGAAGCTTTCTTT. The whole variable domain, filled in from reference TRBV11-1 and TRBJ1-1, reads EAEVAQSPRYKITEKSQAVAFWCDPISGHATLYWYRQILGQGPELLVQFQDESVVDDSQLPKDRFSAERLKGVDSTLKIQPAELGDSAMYLCASSLRGDQTEAFFGQGTRLTVV.

This clone has a single count. The rearrangement links TRBV11-2 to TRBJ2-5; TRBD1 matches at 10 bases. The CDR3 extends over 16 amino acids. The J segment lost 5 bases and the V segment lost 4 bases, leaving 10 bases of the junction unmatched. Germline CDR1 reads SGHAT; CDR2 reads FQNNGV. Written as DNA, the CDR3 is TGTGCCAGCAGCTCACAGGGGACAGGGGTCAGGGAGACCCAGTACTTC. This translates into CASSSQGTGVRETQYF.

The rearrangement uses TRBV5-6 and TRBJ2-5; 9 positions match TRBD2. In germline, CDR1 is SGHDT, CDR2 YYEEEE. V trimming: 4 bases; J trimming: 5 bases; junction bases outside the gene matches: 6. The CDR3 extends over 14 amino acids. CDR3 sequence: CASSTGLAQETQYF. CDR3 DNA: TGTGCCAGCAGCACCGGACTAGCGCAGGAGACCCAGTACTTC.

The chain combines TRBV5-1 with TRBJ2-7, with D possibly matching TRBD2 (5 bases). The germline CDR1 and CDR2 sequences are SGHRS and YFSETQ. This CDR3 is 12 amino acids long. The V end lost 0 bases, the J end lost 4 bases, and 5 bases lay between the germline ends. CDR3 sequence: CASSLGRYEQYF. CDR3 in DNA: TGCGCCAGCAGCTTGGGGAGGTACGAGCAGTACTTC.

This sequence joins TRBV5-1 and TRBJ1-1; D unresolved. Germline loops: CDR1 SGHRS, CDR2 YFSETQ. The CDR3 is 14 amino acids. Trimming removed 6 bases from V and 5 bases from J, with 17 bases in between. As DNA, the CDR3 is TGCGCCAGCACCGATAAAACAGATGGGACTGAAGCTTTCTTT. This gives the protein CASTDKTDGTEAFF.

The chain links TRBV10-1 to TRBJ1-2, with D maybe TRBD1 (5 bases). CDR1 WNHNN and CDR2 SYGVQD come from the germline V gene (reference sequence). There are 12 residues in the CDR3. CDR3 region: CALGHFTRGYTF. The CDR3 DNA reads TGCGCGCTAGGACATTTTACAAGGGGCTACACCTTC.

This chain uses TRBV21-1 with TRBJ1-6. TRBV21-1 is annotated as a pseudogene. This CDR3 spans 15 amino acids. The CDR3: CASSGLITDNSPFHF. For the CDR3, the DNA is TGTGCCAGCAGCGGACTTATCACGGATAATTCACCCTTCCACTTT.

The chain carries TRBV7-2 and TRBJ1-1; D is unresolved. CDR1 and CDR2 from the germline V gene are SGHTA and FQGNSA. Trimming removed 1 base at V and 1 base at J, with 10 bases between. There are 15 residues in the CDR3. This CDR3 reads CASSLVSVANTEAFF. The CDR3, as DNA: TGTGCCAGCAGCTTAGTTTCGGTTGCGAACACTGAAGCTTTCTTT. The full variable domain, with the rest looked up from reference TRBV7-2 and TRBJ1-1, is GAGVSQSPSNKVTEKGKDVELRCDPISGHTALYWYRQSLGQGLEFLIYFQGNSAPDKSGLPSDRFSAERTGGSVSTLTIQRTQQEDSAVYLCASSLVSVANTEAFFGQGTRLTVV.

The V and J genes are TRBV24-1 and TRBJ2-2; 7 bases map to TRBD2. The germline gives CDR1 KGHDR, CDR2 SFDVKD. The CDR3 runs 13 residues. The ends lost 7 bases at V and 5 bases at J; junction bases unmatched: 3. The chain's CDR3 is CATRFGGTGELFF. CDR3 DNA: TGTGCCACCAGATTCGGGGGGACCGGGGAGCTGTTTTTT.